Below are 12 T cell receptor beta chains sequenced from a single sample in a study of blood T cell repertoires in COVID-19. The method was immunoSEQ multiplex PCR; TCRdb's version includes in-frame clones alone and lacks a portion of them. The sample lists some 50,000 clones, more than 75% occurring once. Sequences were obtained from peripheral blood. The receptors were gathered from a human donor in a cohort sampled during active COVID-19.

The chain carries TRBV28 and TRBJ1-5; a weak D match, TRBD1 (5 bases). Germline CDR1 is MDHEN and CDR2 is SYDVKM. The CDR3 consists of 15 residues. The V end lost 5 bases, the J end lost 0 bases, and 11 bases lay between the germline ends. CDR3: CASSTAGYSNQPQHF. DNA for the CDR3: TGTGCCAGCAGTACGGCAGGGTATAGCAATCAGCCCCAGCATTTT.

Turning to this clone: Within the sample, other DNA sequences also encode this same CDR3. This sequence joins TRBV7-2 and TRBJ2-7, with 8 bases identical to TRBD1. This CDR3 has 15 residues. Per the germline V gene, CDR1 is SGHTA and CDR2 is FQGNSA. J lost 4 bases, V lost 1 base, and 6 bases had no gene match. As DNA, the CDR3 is TGTGCCAGCAGCTTAGGGGCAGGGGGCACTTACGAGCAGTACTTC. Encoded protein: CASSLGAGGTYEQYF. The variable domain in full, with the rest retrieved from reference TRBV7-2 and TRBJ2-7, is GAGVSQSPSNKVTEKGKDVELRCDPISGHTALYWYRQSLGQGLEFLIYFQGNSAPDKSGLPSDRFSAERTGGSVSTLTIQRTQQEDSAVYLCASSLGAGGTYEQYFGPGTRLTVT.

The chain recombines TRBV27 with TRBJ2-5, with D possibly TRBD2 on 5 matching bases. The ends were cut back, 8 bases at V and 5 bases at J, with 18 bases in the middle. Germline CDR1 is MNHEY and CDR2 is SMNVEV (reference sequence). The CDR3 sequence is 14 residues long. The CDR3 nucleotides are TGTGCCAGCCGCAGACTAAAGAGTGGTGAGACCCAGTACTTC. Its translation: CASRRLKSGETQYF.

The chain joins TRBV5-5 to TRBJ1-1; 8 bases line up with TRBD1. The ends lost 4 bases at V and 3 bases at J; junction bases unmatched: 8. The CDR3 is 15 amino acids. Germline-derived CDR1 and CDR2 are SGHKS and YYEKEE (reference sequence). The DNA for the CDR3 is TGTGCCAGCAGCCCGAGGACAGGGCTCGACACTGAAGCTTTCTTT. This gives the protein CASSPRTGLDTEAFF.

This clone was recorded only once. Here the CDR3 reads CAWSGRAGATYEQYF. The CDR3 bases are TGTGCCTGGAGTGGTAGGGCGGGAGCCACCTACGAGCAGTACTTC. The V and J genes are TRBV30 and TRBJ2-7; 7 positions match TRBD2. CDR1 and CDR2 (germline): GTSNPN, SVGIG (reference sequence). The CDR3 length is 15 residues. V shed 1 base and J 2 bases; nucleotides not matched to a gene: 8.

The CDR3 DNA is TGTGCCAGCAGTGAATGGTCAGGGGGCCAAGAGACCCAGTACTTC. This sequence encodes CASSEWSGGQETQYF. The J gene is TRBJ2-5, the V gene TRBV25-1, with TRBD1 identical over 7 bases. J lost 1 base, V lost 1 base, and 3 bases had no gene match. CDR1 MGHDK and CDR2 SYGVNS come from the germline V gene. The CDR3 extends over 15 amino acids.

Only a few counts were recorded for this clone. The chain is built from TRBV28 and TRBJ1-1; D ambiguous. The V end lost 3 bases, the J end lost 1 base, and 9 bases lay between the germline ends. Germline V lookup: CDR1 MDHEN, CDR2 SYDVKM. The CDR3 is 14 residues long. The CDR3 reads CASSLGSQNTEAFF. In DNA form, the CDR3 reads TGTGCCAGCAGTTTGGGCAGCCAGAACACTGAAGCTTTCTTT.

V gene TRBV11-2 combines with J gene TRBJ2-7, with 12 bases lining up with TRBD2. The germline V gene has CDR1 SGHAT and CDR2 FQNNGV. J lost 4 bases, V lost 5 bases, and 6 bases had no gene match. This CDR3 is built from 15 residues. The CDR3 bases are TGTGCCAGCAGCCCACTAGCGGGAGGATTGTACGAGCAGTACTTC. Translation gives CASSPLAGGLYEQYF.

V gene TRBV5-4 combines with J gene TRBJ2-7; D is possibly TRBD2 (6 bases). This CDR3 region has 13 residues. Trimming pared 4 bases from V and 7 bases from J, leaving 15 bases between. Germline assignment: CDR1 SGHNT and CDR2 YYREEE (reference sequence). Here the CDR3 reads CASSPGRDLEQYF. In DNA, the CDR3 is TGTGCCAGCAGCCCCGGTCGGGACTTGGAGCAGTACTTC.

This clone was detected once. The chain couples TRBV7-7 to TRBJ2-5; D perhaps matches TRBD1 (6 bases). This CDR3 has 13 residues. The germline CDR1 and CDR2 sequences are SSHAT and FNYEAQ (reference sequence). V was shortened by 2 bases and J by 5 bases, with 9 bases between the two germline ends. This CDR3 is CASSLWGRETQYF. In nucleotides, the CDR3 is TGTGCCAGCAGCTTATGGGGGCGGGAGACCCAGTACTTC.

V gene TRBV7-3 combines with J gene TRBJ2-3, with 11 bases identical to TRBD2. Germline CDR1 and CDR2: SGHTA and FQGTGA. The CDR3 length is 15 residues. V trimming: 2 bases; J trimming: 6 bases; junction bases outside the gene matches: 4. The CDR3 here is CASSLQLAGDDTQYF. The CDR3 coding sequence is TGTGCCAGCAGCTTACAACTAGCGGGAGATGATACGCAGTATTTT.

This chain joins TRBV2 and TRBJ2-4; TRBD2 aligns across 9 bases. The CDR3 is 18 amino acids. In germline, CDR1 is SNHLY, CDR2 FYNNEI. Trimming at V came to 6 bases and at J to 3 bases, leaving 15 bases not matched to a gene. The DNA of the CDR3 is TGTGCCAGCAGCCCTTGGGGACTAGCTATCAGAGGCAAAAACATTCAGTACTTC. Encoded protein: CASSPWGLAIRGKNIQYF.